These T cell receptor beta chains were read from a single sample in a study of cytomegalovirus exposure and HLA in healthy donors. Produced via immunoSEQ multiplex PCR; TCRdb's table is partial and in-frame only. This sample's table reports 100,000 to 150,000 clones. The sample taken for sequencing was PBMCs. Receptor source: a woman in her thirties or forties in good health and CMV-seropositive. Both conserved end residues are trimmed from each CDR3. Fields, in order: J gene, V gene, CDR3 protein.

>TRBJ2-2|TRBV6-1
ASSGYRGGGELF
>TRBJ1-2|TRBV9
ASSPGGRRSNYGYT
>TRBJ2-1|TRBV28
ASSPYRGSYNEQF
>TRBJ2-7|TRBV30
AWNRGRNEQY
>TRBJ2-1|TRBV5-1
ASSWSGRPYNEQF
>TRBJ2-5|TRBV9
ASSVGREETQY
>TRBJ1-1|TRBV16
ASTRARDRSEAF
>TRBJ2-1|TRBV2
ASRQGNGEQF
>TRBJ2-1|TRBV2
AAGGQNYNEQF
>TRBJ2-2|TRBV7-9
ASRPGPGELF
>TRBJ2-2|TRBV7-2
ASSPTSGRNTGELF
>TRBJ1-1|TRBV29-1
STRQAPNTEAF
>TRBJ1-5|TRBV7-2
ASSPPGQAYQPQH
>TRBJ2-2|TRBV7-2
ASSPSSGNTGELF
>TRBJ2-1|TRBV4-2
ASSPNPIAGGFNEQF
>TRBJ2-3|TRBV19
ASSIIGDTDTQY
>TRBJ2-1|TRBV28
ASSPPPTGGTEQF
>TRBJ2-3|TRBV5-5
ASSYGLAGGTDTQY
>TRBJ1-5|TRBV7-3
ASSRQGPGNQPQH
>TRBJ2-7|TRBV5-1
ASSSTSGGRYEQY
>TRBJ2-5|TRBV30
AWETSGIETQY
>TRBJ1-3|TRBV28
ASSFGTGSSGNTIY
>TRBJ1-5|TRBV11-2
ASSPNRADQPQH
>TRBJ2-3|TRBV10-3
AISEAQGGYTDTQY
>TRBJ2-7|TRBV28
ASSLGLAGYYEQY
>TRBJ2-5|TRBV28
ASTGRRNQETQY
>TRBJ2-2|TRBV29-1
SVQDSRRLTGELF
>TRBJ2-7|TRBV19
ASSMAGALLEQY
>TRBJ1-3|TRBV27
ASSPGSLTGNTIY
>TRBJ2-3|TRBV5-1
ASSFGSGRQHDTQY
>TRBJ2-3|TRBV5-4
ASSPKRTGTDTQY
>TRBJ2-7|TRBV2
ATFLQGSYEQY
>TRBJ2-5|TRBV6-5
ASATGVWETQY
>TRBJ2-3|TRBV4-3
ASSQRYNTDTQY
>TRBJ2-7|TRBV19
AVSPTLAGGNEQY
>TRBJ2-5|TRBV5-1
ASSLATRGGAQETQY
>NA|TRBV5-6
ASSLGLAGGTVLYEQY
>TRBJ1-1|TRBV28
ASSSGVTGFTEAF
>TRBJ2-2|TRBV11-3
ASSGGFLDTGELF
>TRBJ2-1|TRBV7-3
ASSFGQVGNNEQF
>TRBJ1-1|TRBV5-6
ASSRYTEAF
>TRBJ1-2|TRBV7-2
ASLPSRDTIPPLRGYT
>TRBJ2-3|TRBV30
AWSIGAGTGVTDTQY
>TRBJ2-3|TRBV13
ASSGTSGPVGTQY
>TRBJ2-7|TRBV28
ASRQGGSYEQY
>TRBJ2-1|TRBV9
ASSKAPYNEQF
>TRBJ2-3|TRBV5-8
ASSVLQGTDTQY
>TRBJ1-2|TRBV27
ASRPLLASGTDIGYT
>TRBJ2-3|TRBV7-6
ASSLSGSSTDTQY
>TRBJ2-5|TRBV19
ASSIPGGAGTQY
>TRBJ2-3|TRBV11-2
ASSYGASGTDTQY
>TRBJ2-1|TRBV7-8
ASAVYNEQF
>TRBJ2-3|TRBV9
ASSLAGGAGDTQY